Here is one T cell receptor beta chain with its context. This sample stems from a study of cytomegalovirus exposure and HLA in healthy donors. 60 Vbeta and 13 Jbeta primers were used in PCR. Sequencing was performed with immunoSEQ multiplex PCR; in TCRdb, only in-frame clones are kept and a portion is missing. The data show about 67,000 clones, around 89% seen once. Germline trimming cut 5 bases from V and 9 bases from J; bases unmatched to any gene: 11. From germline, CDR1 is SGHAT and CDR2 FQNNGV. The CDR3 runs 16 residues. Source material: PBMCs. This chain links TRBV11-2 with TRBJ2-3, with TRBD2 matching 13 bases. The TCR comes from a young woman in good health and CMV-seropositive. DNA of the CDR3: TGTGCCAGCAGCCCAACCGGACTAGCGGGAGTCGGGACGCAGTATTTT. Amino acid sequence: CASSPTGLAGVGTQYF.